This record looks at one TCR beta chain sequence and its context. The antigen is unknown. This sample was taken from a study of T-cell reconstitution after alpha-beta-depleted transplantation in children. Findings and limits, study-wide: The high TCRbeta diversity at day 60 in some patients came from surviving recipient T cells and thymic progenitors. Expanded graft clones numbering several hundred reportedly gave rise to alpha-beta T cells about two months after transplant. One year after transplant, T-cell counts and diversity came mostly from newly produced T cells.

Germline values: CDR1 SNHLY, CDR2 FYNNEI. The CDR3 sequence is 12 residues long. With 3 bases removed from V and 9 bases from J, the gap between germline ends came to 9 bases. Unique molecular identifiers featured in how the TCRbeta library was prepared. TCRdb re-analysed the PCR reads in MiXCR, keeping a single row per CDR3 protein. The sample carries about 980,000 distinct CDR3 sequences, roughly 29% recorded once. J is TRBJ2-1 and V is TRBV2; D remains unclear. The receptor was derived from a boy younger than two who had a stem cell transplant for SCID, so the T cells may come from the graft donor. The starting material was PBMCs, mostly from graft donor cells, obtained 360 days after TCRalphabeta/CD19-depleted stem cell transplant. CDR3 in amino acids: CASSDLGSEQFF. In DNA form, the CDR3 reads TGTGCCAGCAGTGACTTGGGCAGTGAGCAGTTCTTC.